Listed here is a single TCR beta chain. The antigen remains unidentified. The data were obtained in a study of CD8 T cells in Susac syndrome. Diagnostic criteria for definite or probable disease, in their recently defined form, were met by the patients with Susac syndrome. Isolation of CD8+ and CD4+ T cells was performed negatively, whereas enrichment of TEMRA cells was done by FACS. RNA was extracted with the RNeasy kit, and a quantity of roughly 0.45 to 1 ug was reverse transcribed using random hexamers. By means of immunoSEQ multiplex PCR, TCR beta CDR3 spanning 54 Vbeta and 13 Jbeta underwent amplification. TCRdb independently ran MiXCR on the immunoSEQ multiplex PCR reads; one entry per CDR3 protein. The sample has around 180,000 distinct CDR3 sequences, 85% to 95% seen once. J lost 1 base, V lost 7 bases, and 5 bases had no gene match. This CDR3 contains 14 residues. Overall study findings and caveats: None of the CD4+ T cell repertoires in Susac syndrome showed clonal expansion.

Input material: CD4+ T cells from PBMCs. The TCR was taken from a human donor with Susac syndrome. The chain joins TRBV12-3 or TRBV12-4 to TRBJ2-5; TRBD1 matches at 8 bases. The DNA for the CDR3 is TGTGCCAGCACCGACAGGGGTGGCCAAGAGACCCAGTACTTC. Translating it yields CASTDRGGQETQYF.